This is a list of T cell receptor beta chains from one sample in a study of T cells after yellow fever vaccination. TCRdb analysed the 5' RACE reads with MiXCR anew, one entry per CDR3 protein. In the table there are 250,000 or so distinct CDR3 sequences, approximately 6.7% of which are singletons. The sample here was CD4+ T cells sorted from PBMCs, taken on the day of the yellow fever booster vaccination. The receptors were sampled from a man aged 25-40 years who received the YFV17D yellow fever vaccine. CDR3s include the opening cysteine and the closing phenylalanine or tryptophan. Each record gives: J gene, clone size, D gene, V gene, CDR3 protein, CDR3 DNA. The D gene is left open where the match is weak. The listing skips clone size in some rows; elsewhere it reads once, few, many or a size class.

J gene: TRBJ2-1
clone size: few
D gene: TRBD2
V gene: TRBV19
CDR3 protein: CASSRSSGSGSEQFF
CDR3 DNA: TGTGCCAGTAGTAGGTCGAGCGGGAGCGGCTCTGAGCAGTTCTTC

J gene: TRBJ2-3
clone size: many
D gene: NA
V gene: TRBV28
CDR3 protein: CASSRRTQYF
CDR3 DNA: TGTGCCAGCAGTCGACGAACGCAGTATTTT

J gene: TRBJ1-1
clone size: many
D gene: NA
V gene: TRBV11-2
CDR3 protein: CASSLSLATEAFF
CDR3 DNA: TGTGCCAGCAGCTTAAGCCTCGCGACTGAAGCTTTCTTT

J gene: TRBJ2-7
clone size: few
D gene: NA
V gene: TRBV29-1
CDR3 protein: CSVSRGRNEQYF
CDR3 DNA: TGCAGCGTTTCTCGGGGAAGGAACGAGCAGTACTTC

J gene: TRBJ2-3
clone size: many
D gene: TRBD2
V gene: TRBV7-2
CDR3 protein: CASSFGGRPTDTQYF
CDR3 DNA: TGTGCCAGCAGCTTTGGCGGGAGGCCCACAGATACGCAGTATTTT

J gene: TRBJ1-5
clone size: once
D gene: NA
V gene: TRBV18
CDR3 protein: CASSPEATGNQPQHF
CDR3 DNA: TGTGCCAGCTCACCAGAGGCGACGGGCAATCAGCCCCAGCATTTT

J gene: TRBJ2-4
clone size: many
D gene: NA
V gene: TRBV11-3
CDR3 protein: CASSPGGSRAKNIQYF
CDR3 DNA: TGTGCCAGCAGCCCCGGTGGATCTCGAGCCAAAAACATTCAGTACTTC

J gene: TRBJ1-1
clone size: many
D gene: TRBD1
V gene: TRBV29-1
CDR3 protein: CSVASDRGWNTEAFF
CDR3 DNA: TGCAGCGTTGCCTCGGACAGGGGGTGGAACACTGAAGCTTTCTTT

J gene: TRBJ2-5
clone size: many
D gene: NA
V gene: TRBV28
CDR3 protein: CASRKETQYF
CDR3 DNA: TGTGCCAGCAGGAAAGAGACCCAGTACTTC

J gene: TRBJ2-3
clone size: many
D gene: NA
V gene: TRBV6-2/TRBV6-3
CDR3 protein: CASSTPRPADTQYF
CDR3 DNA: TGTGCCAGCAGTACCCCCCGCCCTGCGGATACGCAGTATTTT

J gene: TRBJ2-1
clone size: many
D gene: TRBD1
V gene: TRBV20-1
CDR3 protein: CSGDRAYNEQFF
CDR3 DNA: TGCTCCGGGGACAGGGCCTACAATGAGCAGTTCTTC

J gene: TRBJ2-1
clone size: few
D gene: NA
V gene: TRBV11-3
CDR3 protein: CASSLLPTSIHEQFF
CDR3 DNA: TGTGCCAGCAGCTTACTCCCCACTAGCATCCATGAGCAGTTCTTC

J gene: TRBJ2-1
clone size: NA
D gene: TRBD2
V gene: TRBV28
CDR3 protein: CASGPGGARGKPTSNEQFF
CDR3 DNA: TGTGCCAGCGGGCCCGGGGGGGCGCGTGGAAAACCGACGTCTAATGAGCAGTTCTTC

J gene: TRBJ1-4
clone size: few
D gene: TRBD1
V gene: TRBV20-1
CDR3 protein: CSARDREGEKLFF
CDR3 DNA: TGCAGTGCTAGGGACAGGGAGGGGGAAAAACTGTTTTTT

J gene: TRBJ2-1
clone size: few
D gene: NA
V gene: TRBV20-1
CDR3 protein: CSVPSLASNEQFF
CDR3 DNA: TGCAGTGTCCCGTCCTTGGCCTCCAATGAGCAGTTCTTC

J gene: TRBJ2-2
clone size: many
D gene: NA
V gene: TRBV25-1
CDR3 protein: CASSESQWGTGELFF
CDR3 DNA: TGTGCCAGCAGTGAATCTCAATGGGGGACCGGGGAGCTGTTTTTT

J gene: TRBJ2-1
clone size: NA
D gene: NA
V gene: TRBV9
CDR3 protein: CASSASGADYNEQFF
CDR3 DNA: TGTGCCAGCAGCGCCTCCGGGGCAGATTACAATGAGCAGTTCTTC

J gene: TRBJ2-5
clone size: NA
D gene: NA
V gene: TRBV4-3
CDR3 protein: CASSQDMAGRGTQYF
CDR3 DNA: TGCGCCAGCAGCCAAGATATGGCAGGGAGAGGTACCCAGTACTTC

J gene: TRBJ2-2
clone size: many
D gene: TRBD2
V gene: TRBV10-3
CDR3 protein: CAISSTSPLGGELFF
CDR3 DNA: TGTGCCATCAGTTCGACTAGCCCCCTGGGTGGGGAGCTGTTTTTT

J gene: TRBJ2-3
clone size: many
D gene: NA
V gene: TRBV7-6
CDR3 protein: CASSLAGRGDVDTQYF
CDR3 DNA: TGTGCCAGCAGCTTAGCCGGGAGAGGGGATGTAGATACGCAGTATTTT

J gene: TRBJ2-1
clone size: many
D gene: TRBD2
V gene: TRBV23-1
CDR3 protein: CASSQSLVAGGKSNEQFF
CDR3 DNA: TGCGCCAGCAGTCAATCGTTGGTAGCGGGAGGGAAGAGCAATGAGCAGTTCTTC

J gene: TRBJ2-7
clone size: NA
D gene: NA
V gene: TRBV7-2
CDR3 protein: CASPPTDQVTKEQYF
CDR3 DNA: TGTGCCAGCCCCCCCACGGATCAGGTTACGAAAGAGCAGTACTTC